The rows below give T cell receptor beta chains drawn from one sample of a study of regulatory T cells in long-lasting Graves disease. TCRdb reanalysed the multiplex PCR reads using MiXCR and keeps one entry per CDR3 protein. The repertoire holds 700,000 or so distinct CDR3 sequences, around 30% seen once, with about 42% in the top ten. The sequencing used peripheral blood mononuclear cells (PBMCs), collected when the disease was refractory, from a patient treated with antithyroid drugs. The receptors come from a female donor with Graves disease. The CDR3 runs from the conserved cysteine through the conserved F or W. Fields, in order: J gene, V gene, clone size, D gene, CDR3 DNA, CDR3 protein. A D gene is named only where the DNA matches it firmly. Some rows mark clone size as missing; the rest say once, few, many or name a class of expanded clone.

>TRBJ1-1|TRBV15|.|.
TGTGCCACCAGCAGCCCGAGACAAATGAACACTGAAGCTTTCTTT
CATSSPRQMNTEAFF
>TRBJ1-5|TRBV20-1|.|.
TGCAGTGCTAGTGATGATCAGCCCCAGCATTTT
CSASDDQPQHF
>TRBJ1-1|TRBV12-3/TRBV12-4|.|TRBD1
TGTGCCAGCAGTTTTTCTGCGACAGGGGGAACCACTGAAGCTTTCTTT
CASSFSATGGTTEAFF
>TRBJ2-2|TRBV9|.|TRBD2
TGTGCCAGCGGAGTTGGTGGGAGGGCAGACACCGGGGAGCTGTTTTTT
CASGVGGRADTGELFF
>TRBJ1-1|TRBV19|many|.
TGTGCCAGCCAGCTGGGGAACACTGAAGCTTTCTTT
CASQLGNTEAFF
>TRBJ1-3|TRBV28|.|.
TGTGCCAGCAGTTTATGGCGGGGGCGCACCGGAAACACCATATATTTT
CASSLWRGRTGNTIYF
>TRBJ1-1|TRBV12-3/TRBV12-4|many|.
TGTGCCAGCAGTGGCGGGGGTGCCACTGAAGCTTTCTTT
CASSGGGATEAFF
>TRBJ1-2|TRBV5-1|few|TRBD1
TGCGCCAGCAGCCGGACAGGGGAAGCTAACTATGGCTACACCTTC
CASSRTGEANYGYTF
>TRBJ2-7|TRBV5-1|.|TRBD2
TGCGCCAGCAGCTTGGGCGGGAGGAACGAGCAGTACTTC
CASSLGGRNEQYF
>TRBJ1-4|TRBV29-1|.|.
TGCAGCGTAGCGACGGGGCCTAAGAATGAAAAACTGTTTTTT
CSVATGPKNEKLFF
>TRBJ2-5|TRBV20-1|few|TRBD2
TGCAGTGCTAGTATAAGCGGGAGGCGAGAGACCCAGTACTTC
CSASISGRRETQYF
>TRBJ1-4|TRBV27|few|.
TGTGCCAGCAGTGTTCGAGGATGGGGGAATGAAAAACTGTTTTTT
CASSVRGWGNEKLFF
>TRBJ1-2|TRBV29-1|few|.
TGCAGCGTAAGACAGCCCACTAACTATGGCTACACCTTC
CSVRQPTNYGYTF
>TRBJ2-5|TRBV3-1|.|TRBD2
TGTGCCAGCAGCCAAGATTCTAGCGGGGGACGTAGGACCCAGTACTTC
CASSQDSSGGRRTQYF
>TRBJ2-5|TRBV29-1|.|.
TGCAGCGTTGAATTGGGGAAGAGTGAGACCCAGTACTTC
CSVELGKSETQYF
>TRBJ1-2|TRBV20-1|few|.
TGCAGTGCTAGTCCCGAACAAAGTGGGGACTATGGCTACACCTTC
CSASPEQSGDYGYTF
>TRBJ1-4|TRBV19|.|.
TGTGCCAGTACTAACGGACGTGAAAAACTGTTTTTT
CASTNGREKLFF
>TRBJ2-3|TRBV19|.|TRBD2
TGTGCCAGTAGTATATCGGGAGGGGTCGCAGATACGCAGTATTTT
CASSISGGVADTQYF
>TRBJ2-7|TRBV12-3/TRBV12-4|few|TRBD1
TGTGCCAGCGCGGGGACAGGGGCCATCGAGCAGTACTTC
CASAGTGAIEQYF
>TRBJ2-7|TRBV2|many|.
TGTGCCAGCAGCTACCATCTACGAGAGCAGTACTTC
CASSYHLREQYF
>TRBJ2-7|TRBV7-6|few|TRBD2
TGTGCCAGCAGCTCCCTAGCGGGAGGGATGAGCGAGCAGTACTTC
CASSSLAGGMSEQYF
>TRBJ2-4|TRBV2|.|.
TGTGCCAGCAGTGGCCAAAACATTCAGTACTTC
CASSGQNIQYF
>TRBJ1-4|TRBV29-1|.|.
TGCAGCGTAGGGGGGGGAAGTGCAACTAATGAAAAACTGTTTTTT
CSVGGGSATNEKLFF
>TRBJ2-7|TRBV3-1|.|.
TGTGCCAGCAGCCAAGAGGTTGACAGAATCTACGAGCAGTACTTC
CASSQEVDRIYEQYF
>TRBJ1-2|TRBV2|many|.
TGTGCCAGCAGTGTAATTAGCCTCAACTATGGCTACACCTTC
CASSVISLNYGYTF
>TRBJ1-2|TRBV11-2|.|TRBD1
TGTGCCAGCAGGGACACTGACAGGGGTTATAAGGGCTACACCTTC
CASRDTDRGYKGYTF
>TRBJ2-5|TRBV30|many|TRBD2
TGTGCCTGGAGTGTACCAGGGACTAGTCAAGAGACCCAGTACTTC
CAWSVPGTSQETQYF
>TRBJ1-2|TRBV6-1|few|.
TGTGCCAGCAGTGAAGCGGAGCAGGGAGGCTATGGCTACACCTTC
CASSEAEQGGYGYTF
>TRBJ2-7|TRBV28|few|.
TGTGCCAGCAGTTTCGAGTCGACCTCCTACGAGCAGTACTTC
CASSFESTSYEQYF
>TRBJ1-2|TRBV20-1|.|.
TGCAGTGCTAGGTGGCGGGGTCAGTTTATATATGGCTACACCTTC
CSARWRGQFIYGYTF
>TRBJ1-3|TRBV29-1|.|.
TGCAGCGTCCGTACAGGGTCTGCTGGAAACACCATATATTTT
CSVRTGSAGNTIYF
>TRBJ1-5|TRBV2|.|TRBD1
TGTGCCAGCAGTGCTGAGCCGGGACAGAGCAATCAGCCCCAGCATTTT
CASSAEPGQSNQPQHF
>TRBJ1-6|TRBV7-9|few|.
TGTGCCAGCAGCTTAGGTCGGGCGGCGGGGAAGCCCCTCCACTTT
CASSLGRAAGKPLHF
>TRBJ2-3|TRBV7-9|.|.
TGTGCCAGCAGCCGCAGGGAAAGCACAGATACGCAGTATTTT
CASSRRESTDTQYF
>TRBJ2-7|TRBV2|many|.
TGTGCCAGCAGCGTCAGGGGTAGCTCCTACGAGCAGTACTTC
CASSVRGSSYEQYF
>TRBJ1-4|TRBV13|.|.
TGTGCCAGCAGCTCCCGACGGCTACTTAATGAAAAACTGTTTTTT
CASSSRRLLNEKLFF
>TRBJ1-4|TRBV28|.|.
TGTGCCAGCAGTTCCGAAAAACTGTTTTTT
CASSSEKLFF
>TRBJ2-2|TRBV6-1|few|TRBD2
TGTGCCAGCAGGCGGCTAGCGGGAGGGCCGAGGGGGGAGCTGTTTTTT
CASRRLAGGPRGELFF
>TRBJ2-3|TRBV20-1|.|TRBD2
TGCAGTGCTAGAGACAAGACTAGCGGGAGGCCCAGCACAGATACGCAGTATTTT
CSARDKTSGRPSTDTQYF
>TRBJ1-5|TRBV24-1|.|TRBD1
TGTGCCACCAGTGACTCTGGACAGGGAAATCAGCCCCAGCATTTT
CATSDSGQGNQPQHF
>TRBJ2-2|TRBV7-6|.|.
TGTGCCAGCAGCTTAGTGGCTCCCGGAGCCGGGGAGCTGTTTTTT
CASSLVAPGAGELFF
>TRBJ2-7|TRBV7-2|.|TRBD2
TGTGCCAGCAGCTTAGCTCTAGCGGCCTACGAGCAGTACTTC
CASSLALAAYEQYF
>TRBJ2-5|TRBV5-1|.|.
TGCGCCAGCAGCTTCGGCAGTCTCCTCGGAGAGACCCAGTACTTC
CASSFGSLLGETQYF
>TRBJ2-2|TRBV6-1|.|.
TGTGCCAGCAGTGAAGGACGGACCGGGGAGCTGTTTTTT
CASSEGRTGELFF
>TRBJ1-2|TRBV9|few|.
TGTGCCAGCAGCGACCGGGAACCTAAGGGCTACACCTTC
CASSDREPKGYTF
>TRBJ2-4|TRBV5-1|few|.
TGCGCCAGCAGCCAAGGGACCGACCGGGTAAACATTCAGTACTTC
CASSQGTDRVNIQYF
>TRBJ1-1|TRBV29-1|.|.
TGCAGCGTGCCAAACAGGGCGGGCACTGAAGCTTTCTTT
CSVPNRAGTEAFF
>TRBJ1-4|TRBV10-3|.|.
TGTGCCATCAGTGAGAGAGGGGGAAATGAAAAACTGTTTTTT
CAISERGGNEKLFF
>TRBJ2-2|TRBV20-1|.|.
TGCAGTGCTAGTCCCCCTAGCACCACCGGGGAGCTGTTTTTT
CSASPPSTTGELFF
>TRBJ1-3|TRBV6-1|few|.
TGTGCCAGCAGTGAAATAACTGGAAACACCATATATTTT
CASSEITGNTIYF
>TRBJ2-7|TRBV20-1|few|TRBD1
TGCAGTGCTCCCAGACAGGGATTCTACGAGCAGTACTTC
CSAPRQGFYEQYF
>TRBJ2-5|TRBV5-5|few|TRBD1
TGTGCCAGCAGCCGCAGGGGGATTCAAGAGACCCAGTACTTC
CASSRRGIQETQYF
>TRBJ1-1|TRBV4-1|.|TRBD1
TGCGCCAGCAGCCAAGTGTCAGGGGGCGCGAACACTGAAGCTTTCTTT
CASSQVSGGANTEAFF